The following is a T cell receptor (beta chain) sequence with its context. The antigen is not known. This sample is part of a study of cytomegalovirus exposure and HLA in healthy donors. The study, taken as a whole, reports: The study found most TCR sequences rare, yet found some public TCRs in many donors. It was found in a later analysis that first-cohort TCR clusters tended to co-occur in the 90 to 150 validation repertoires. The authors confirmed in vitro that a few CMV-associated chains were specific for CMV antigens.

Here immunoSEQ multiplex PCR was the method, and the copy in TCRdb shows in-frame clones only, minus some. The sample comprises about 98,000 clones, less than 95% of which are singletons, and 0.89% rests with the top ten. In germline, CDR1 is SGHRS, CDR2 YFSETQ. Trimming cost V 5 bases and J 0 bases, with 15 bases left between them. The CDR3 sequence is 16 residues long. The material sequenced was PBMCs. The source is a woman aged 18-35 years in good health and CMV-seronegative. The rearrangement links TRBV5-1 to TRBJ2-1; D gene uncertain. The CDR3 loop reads CASSLTTQSSYNEQFF. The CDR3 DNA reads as TGCGCCAGCAGTCTAACGACTCAGAGCTCCTACAATGAGCAGTTCTTC.